What follows are 25 T cell receptor beta chains derived from one specimen sequenced in a study of blood T cell repertoires in COVID-19. Measured with immunoSEQ multiplex PCR; TCRdb has only the in-frame clones, and not every one. Of roughly 290,000 clones listed, 80% to 90% are singletons. Sequenced sample: PBMCs or T cells enriched from blood (not recorded which). These receptor sequences come from a woman aged 25-40 years who had recovered from COVID-19.

This chain links TRBV2 with TRBJ1-1; D is unresolved. This CDR3 contains 13 residues. Looked up from germline, CDR1 is SNHLY and CDR2 is FYNNEI. Trimming pared 4 bases from V and 5 bases from J, leaving 11 bases between. CDR3 nucleotides: TGTGCCAGCAGTGCCCGGGGAGAGACTGAAGCTTTCTTT. Translation gives CASSARGETEAFF.

The chain has TRBV9 and TRBJ2-3, with TRBD2 matching over 12 bases. Germline V gene lookup returns CDR1 SGDLS and CDR2 YYNGEE. V lost 1 base and J lost 0; bases outside the gene matches: 0. The CDR3 spans 16 residues. The CDR3 reads CASSVLAGGSTDTQYF. CDR3 nucleotides: TGTGCCAGCAGCGTACTAGCGGGGGGGAGCACAGATACGCAGTATTTT.

The CDR3 DNA follows: TGTGCCAGCAGCCCCGAGGGTTCCAGACAGGTGTTCTCTGGGGCCAACGTCCTGACTTTC. It translates to CASSPEGSRQVFSGANVLTF. This chain joins TRBV5-4 and TRBJ2-6; possible D gene TRBD1, 6 bases. V gave up 4 bases and J gave up 0 bases, with 23 bases separating them. Germline V gene sequence: CDR1 SGHNT, CDR2 YYREEE (reference sequence). This CDR3 comprises 20 residues.

The V call is TRBV5-1, the J call TRBJ1-1; D gene uncertain. The V end was cut by 0 bases, the J end by 6 bases, with 15 bases between. Germline loops: CDR1 SGHRS, CDR2 YFSETQ. The CDR3 totals 15 residues. The CDR3 region is CASSLASGRNAEAFF. CDR3 bases: TGCGCCAGCAGCTTGGCCTCGGGGAGGAATGCTGAAGCTTTCTTT. Using reference TRBV5-1 and TRBJ1-1 for the parts outside the CDR3, the full variable domain is KAGVTQTPRYLIKTRGQQVTLSCSPISGHRSVSWYQQTPGQGLQFLFEYFSETQRNKGNFPGRFSGRQFSNSRSEMNVSTLELGDSALYLCASSLASGRNAEAFFGQGTRLTVV.

The J gene is TRBJ2-3, the V gene TRBV19; 10 bases map to TRBD2. J gave up 3 bases and V 5 bases, and 8 bases lay outside the gene matches. The germline CDR1 and CDR2 sequences are LNHDA and SQIVND (reference sequence). This CDR3 is 16 amino acids long. The CDR3: CASSPLSGGRTDTQYF. Here the CDR3 DNA reads TGTGCCAGTAGTCCCCTTAGCGGGGGGCGAACAGATACGCAGTATTTT.

The CDR3: CASSLTGRVANEKLFF. The DNA for the CDR3 is TGTGCCAGCAGCTTAACAGGGCGAGTAGCTAATGAAAAACTGTTTTTT. The chain joins TRBV7-9 to TRBJ1-4; perhaps TRBD1 as D (6 bases). There are 16 residues in the CDR3. V lost 2 bases and J 3 bases, leaving 13 bases between the germline ends. From germline, CDR1 is SEHNR and CDR2 FQNEAQ (reference sequence).

This chain connects TRBV4-1 to TRBJ2-7; D is undetermined. Germline loops: CDR1 MGHRA, CDR2 YSYEKL. CDR3 length: 14 residues. Trimming shortened V by 1 base and J by 2 bases, and 9 bases separated the two germline ends. The chain's CDR3 is CASSQVSQTYEQYF. The CDR3 DNA reads as TGCGCCAGCAGCCAAGTTAGCCAGACCTACGAGCAGTACTTC.

The chain employs TRBV2 and TRBJ1-1; D might be TRBD1 (5 bases). V dropped 10 bases and J dropped 4 bases, with 16 bases sitting between them. This CDR3 is built from 13 residues. CDR1 is SNHLY and CDR2 is FYNNEI in the germline V gene. The CDR3 coding sequence is TGTGCCATCAGCCCAGGGCCCCCCACTGAAGCTTTCTTT. It yields the protein CAISPGPPTEAFF.

The chain couples TRBV10-2 to TRBJ1-1; the match to TRBD1 covers 12 bases. The length of the CDR3 is 16 residues. The germline CDR1 and CDR2 sequences are WSHSY and SAAADI. V was clipped by 3 bases and J by 10 bases; unmatched bases: 12. CDR3 nucleotides: TGCGCCAGCAGTGAAGCGGGACAGGGGGCCCAACGGGTAGCTTTCTTT. Protein sequence: CASSEAGQGAQRVAFF.

The chain uses TRBV9 and TRBJ1-3, with 10 bases lining up with TRBD1. The V and J ends lost 2 bases and 0 bases, in that order; junction bases with no gene match: 5. The CDR3 spans 17 residues. From germline, CDR1 is SGDLS and CDR2 YYNGEE. CDR3 amino acids: CASSVGQGTLSGNTIYF. CDR3 sequence (DNA): TGTGCCAGCAGCGTGGGACAGGGGACTCTCTCTGGAAACACCATATATTTT.

V is TRBV10-3 and J is TRBJ2-7; tentatively, D is TRBD2 (6 bases). With 6 bases removed from V and 3 bases from J, the gap between germline ends came to 15 bases. CDR1 ENHRY and CDR2 SYGVKD come from the germline V gene. The CDR3 length is 14 residues. The CDR3 DNA reads as TGTGCCATCAGCGCCGGGGGTGTCAACTACGAGCAGTACTTC. This translates into CAISAGGVNYEQYF.

The gene calls are TRBV7-9 and TRBJ2-4; D is possibly TRBD1 (6 bases). V was cut by 5 bases and J by 0 bases, with 14 bases left in between. This CDR3 comprises 16 residues. Looked up from germline, CDR1 is SEHNR and CDR2 is FQNEAQ (reference sequence). CDR3: CASSLTTGIAKNIQYF. CDR3 DNA sequence: TGTGCCAGCAGCCTTACAACAGGGATAGCCAAAAACATTCAGTACTTC.

For the CDR3, the DNA is TGTGCCAGCAGTGGGACAGGAAGAAGCAATCAGCCCCAGCATTTT. Translating gives CASSGTGRSNQPQHF. This chain connects TRBV2 to TRBJ1-5; 7 bases align to TRBD1. Germline V gives CDR1 SNHLY, CDR2 FYNNEI. The CDR3 has 15 amino acids. V gave up 4 bases and J gave up 1 base; unmatched junction bases: 4.

The rearrangement uses TRBV15 and TRBJ1-2, with no clear D. Germline V gives CDR1 LNHNV, CDR2 YYDKDF (reference sequence). The CDR3 has 14 amino acids. V was pared by 1 base and J by 2 bases, with 8 bases between. In nucleotides, the CDR3 is TGTGCCACCAGCAGAGCGAAAGAGAACTATGGCTACACCTTC. The encoded protein is CATSRAKENYGYTF.

This clone appeared a single time. V gene TRBV4-1 combines with J gene TRBJ1-4; D gene ambiguous. CDR1 is MGHRA and CDR2 is YSYEKL in the germline V gene. This CDR3 has 14 amino acids. Trimming shortened V by 1 base and J by 7 bases, and 10 bases separated the two germline ends. The CDR3 here is CASSQGGAGEKLFF. CDR3 bases: TGCGCCAGCAGCCAAGGGGGAGCCGGTGAAAAACTGTTTTTT.

This sequence joins TRBV6-5 and TRBJ2-7; a possible D gene is TRBD2 (6 bases). The CDR3 runs to 14 residues. Germline V gene sequence: CDR1 MNHEY, CDR2 SVGAGI. The V gene lost 6 bases and the J gene lost 2 bases, with 14 bases spanning the gap. In DNA form, the CDR3 reads TGTGCCAGCAGAAAGGCCCGGGGGACCTACGAGCAGTACTTC. Amino acids: CASRKARGTYEQYF.

The chain recombines TRBV7-9 with TRBJ2-7, with D possibly matching TRBD1 (6 bases). CDR1 and CDR2 (germline): SEHNR, FQNEAQ (reference sequence). The CDR3 is made up of 17 amino acids. V was pared by 2 bases and J by 0 bases, with 17 bases between. CDR3 residues: CASSLWTDHGASYEQYF. The CDR3 DNA follows: TGTGCCAGCAGCTTATGGACAGATCACGGGGCCTCCTACGAGCAGTACTTC.

V usage is TRBV19 and J usage is TRBJ2-1; weak D call: TRBD2 (5 bases). The CDR3 consists of 18 residues. Germline CDR1 LNHDA, CDR2 SQIVND (reference sequence). V was trimmed by 2 bases and J by 0 bases, leaving 17 bases between them. CDR3 sequence: CASSILAGPKSSYNEQFF. The CDR3, as DNA: TGTGCCAGTAGTATACTAGCAGGACCGAAAAGCTCCTACAATGAGCAGTTCTTC.

The chain has TRBV6-6 and TRBJ1-1, with unresolved D. Germline values: CDR1 MNHNY, CDR2 SVGAGI (reference sequence). The V end lost 7 bases, the J end lost 3 bases, and 3 bases lay between the germline ends. The CDR3 loop spans 10 amino acids. CDR3: CASIYTEAFF. The CDR3 nucleotides are TGTGCCAGCATATACACTGAAGCTTTCTTT.

The chain employs TRBV5-1 and TRBJ2-7; tentative D call: TRBD2 (6 bases). With 4 bases removed from V and 2 bases from J, the gap between germline ends came to 16 bases. The CDR3 runs to 15 residues. CDR1 is SGHRS and CDR2 is YFSETQ in the germline V gene. CDR3 region: CASSGQGLPTYEQYF. The DNA for the CDR3 is TGCGCCAGCAGCGGGCAGGGACTCCCAACCTACGAGCAGTACTTC.

The chain has TRBV27 and TRBJ1-1; maybe TRBD1 (6 bases). The germline CDR1 and CDR2 sequences are MNHEY and SMNVEV (reference sequence). The CDR3 covers 16 residues. Trimming removed 5 bases at V and 6 bases at J, with 22 bases between. The CDR3 DNA is TGTGCCAGCAGTCCCCAAGGGCGGGCAGGGGCGGCTGAAGCTTTCTTT. Its translation is CASSPQGRAGAAEAFF.

The chain recombines TRBV28 with TRBJ1-5, with D perhaps TRBD1 (6 bases). Germline V gene lookup returns CDR1 MDHEN and CDR2 SYDVKM. The V end lost 2 bases, the J end lost 2 bases, and 16 bases lay between the germline ends. CDR3 length: 17 amino acids. In nucleotides, the CDR3 is TGTGCCAGCAGTTTAATCGAAGCCAGGGGAGGCAATCAGCCCCAGCATTTT. This sequence encodes CASSLIEARGGNQPQHF. Full variable domain (rest looked up from reference TRBV28 and TRBJ1-5): DVKVTQSSRYLVKRTGEKVFLECVQDMDHENMFWYRQDPGLGLRLIYFSYDVKMKEKGDIPEGYSVSREKKERFSLILESASTNQTSMYLCASSLIEARGGNQPQHFGDGTRLSIL.

This clone was observed a handful of times. V usage is TRBV4-2 and J usage is TRBJ2-7; D gene ambiguous. CDR1 is LGHNA and CDR2 is YNFKEQ in the germline V gene. This CDR3 has 15 residues. Trimming removed 0 bases at V and 2 bases at J, with 11 bases between. Here the CDR3 reads CASSQDGQRTYEQYF. As DNA, the CDR3 is TGTGCCAGCAGCCAAGACGGCCAGCGCACCTACGAGCAGTACTTC.

The gene calls are TRBV19 and TRBJ1-3; TRBD1 aligns across 8 bases. Unmatched junction bases numbered 6, after V lost 3 bases and J lost 8 bases. Germline-derived CDR1 and CDR2 are LNHDA and SQIVND (reference sequence). The CDR3 has 14 amino acids. CDR3: CASSISRGPDTIYF. The CDR3 DNA reads TGTGCCAGTAGTATCTCCAGGGGGCCTGACACCATATATTTT.

The table lists this clone with a count of one. This rearrangement joins TRBV19 to TRBJ2-7; TRBD1 might be the D (6 bases). This CDR3 spans 15 amino acids. Trimming pared 2 bases from V and 5 bases from J, leaving 16 bases between. Germline V lookup: CDR1 LNHDA, CDR2 SQIVND (reference sequence). CDR3 coding DNA: TGTGCCAGTAGTATAAGCTCTACAGGGTTCAACGAGCAGTACTTC. It specifies CASSISSTGFNEQYF.